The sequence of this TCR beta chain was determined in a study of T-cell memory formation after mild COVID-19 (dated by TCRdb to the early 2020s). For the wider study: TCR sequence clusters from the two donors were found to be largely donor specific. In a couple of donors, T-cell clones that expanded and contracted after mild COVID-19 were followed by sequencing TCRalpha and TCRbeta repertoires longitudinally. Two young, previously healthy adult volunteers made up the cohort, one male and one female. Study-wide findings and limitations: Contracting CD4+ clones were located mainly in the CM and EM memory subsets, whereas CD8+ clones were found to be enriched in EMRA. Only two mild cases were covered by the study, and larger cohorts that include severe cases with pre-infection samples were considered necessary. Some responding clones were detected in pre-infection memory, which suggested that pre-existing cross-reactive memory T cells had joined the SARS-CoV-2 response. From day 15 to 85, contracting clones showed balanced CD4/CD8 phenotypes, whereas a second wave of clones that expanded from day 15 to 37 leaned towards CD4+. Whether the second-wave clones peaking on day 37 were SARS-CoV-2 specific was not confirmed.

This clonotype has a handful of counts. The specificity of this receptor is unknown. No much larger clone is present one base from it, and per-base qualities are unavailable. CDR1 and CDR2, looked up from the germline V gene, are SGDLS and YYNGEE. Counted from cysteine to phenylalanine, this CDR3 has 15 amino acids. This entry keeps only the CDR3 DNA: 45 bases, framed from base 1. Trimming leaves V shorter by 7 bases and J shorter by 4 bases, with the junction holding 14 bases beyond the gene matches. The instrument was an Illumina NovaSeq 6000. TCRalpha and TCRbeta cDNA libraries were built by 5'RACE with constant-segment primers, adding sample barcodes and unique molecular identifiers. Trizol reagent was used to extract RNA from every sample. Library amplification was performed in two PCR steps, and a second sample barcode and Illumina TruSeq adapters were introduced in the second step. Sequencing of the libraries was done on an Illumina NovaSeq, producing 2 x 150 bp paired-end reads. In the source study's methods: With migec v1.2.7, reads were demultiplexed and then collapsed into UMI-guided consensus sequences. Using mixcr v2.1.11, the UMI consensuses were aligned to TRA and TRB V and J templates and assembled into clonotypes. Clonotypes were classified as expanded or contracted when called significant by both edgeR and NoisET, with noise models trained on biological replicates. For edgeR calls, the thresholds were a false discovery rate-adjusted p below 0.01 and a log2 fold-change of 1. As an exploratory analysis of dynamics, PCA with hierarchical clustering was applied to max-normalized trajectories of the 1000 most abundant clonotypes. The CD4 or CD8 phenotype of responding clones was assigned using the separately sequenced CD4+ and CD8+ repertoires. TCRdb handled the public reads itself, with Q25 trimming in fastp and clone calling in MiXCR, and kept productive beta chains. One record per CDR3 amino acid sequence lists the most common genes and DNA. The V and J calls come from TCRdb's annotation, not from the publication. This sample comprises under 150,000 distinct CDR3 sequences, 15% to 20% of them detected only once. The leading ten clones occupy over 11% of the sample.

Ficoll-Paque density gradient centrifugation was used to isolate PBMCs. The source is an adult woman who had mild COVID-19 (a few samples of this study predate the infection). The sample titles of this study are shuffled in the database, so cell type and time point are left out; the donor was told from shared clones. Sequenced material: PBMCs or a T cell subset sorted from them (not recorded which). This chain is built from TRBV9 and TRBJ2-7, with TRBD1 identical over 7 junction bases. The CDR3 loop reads CASGSIDTGAYEQYF. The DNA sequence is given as TGTGCCAGCGGATCGATCGATACAGGGGCTTACGAGCAGTACTTC. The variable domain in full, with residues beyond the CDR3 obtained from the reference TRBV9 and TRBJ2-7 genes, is DSGVTQTPKHLITATGQRVTLRCSPRSGDLSVYWYQQSLDQGLQFLIQYYNGEERAKGNILERFSAQQFPDLHSELNLSSLELGDSALYFCASGSIDTGAYEQYFGPGTRLTVT.